This passage covers 17 T cell receptor beta chains from one sample sequenced in a study of control samples from healthy donors and cancer patients (dated by TCRdb to 2018 to 2021). Library generation was performed with the immunoSEQ multiplex PCR assay. This is the immuneACCESS table as TCRdb keeps it, with only in-frame sequences that have V and J called. A part of the clones is gone; compared with another copy, unresolved V genes explain less than half, and the rest is unexplained. The sample table records 100,000 to 150,000 clones; approximately 92% of these occur just once. The ten largest clones take up just under 0.6% of the sample. Sequenced: PBMCs. The receptors shown here come from an elderly man with head and neck cancer.

This clone was seen more than once but under ten times. Other DNA sequences in this specimen translate into the identical CDR3. The chain links TRBV7-2 to TRBJ1-4, with a weak D call TRBD1 (5 bases). V lost 4 bases to trimming and J lost 0 bases, with 9 bases between them. The germline V gene encodes CDR1 SGHTA and CDR2 FQGNSA. The CDR3 spans 15 residues. This CDR3 reads CASSSQQATNEKLFF. The CDR3 bases are TGTGCCAGCAGCTCCCAACAGGCAACTAATGAAAAACTGTTTTTT. The full variable domain, completed using reference TRBV7-2 and TRBJ1-4, is GAGVSQSPSNKVTEKGKDVELRCDPISGHTALYWYRQSLGQGLEFLIYFQGNSAPDKSGLPSDRFSAERTGGSVSTLTIQRTQQEDSAVYLCASSSQQATNEKLFFGSGTQLSVL.

This chain joins TRBV14 and TRBJ2-7; 10 nucleotides line up with TRBD1. V trimming: 5 bases; J trimming: 5 bases; junction bases outside the gene matches: 6. The CDR3 extends over 14 amino acids. Germline loops: CDR1 SGHDN, CDR2 FVKESK. This CDR3 reads CASSLGTGAHEQYF. The CDR3 coding sequence is TGTGCCAGCAGCTTAGGGACAGGGGCCCACGAGCAGTACTTC.

The chain employs TRBV18 and TRBJ2-6, with 7 positions matching TRBD1. The germline V gene has CDR1 KGHSH and CDR2 LQKENI. Trimming took 3 bases from V and 16 from J; bases not matched to a gene: 3. CDR3 length equals 11 residues. CDR3 region: CASSPDRVLTF. Written as DNA, the CDR3 is TGTGCCAGCTCACCCGACAGGGTTCTGACTTTC.

The chain combines TRBV2 with TRBJ1-5; D is ambiguous. V lost 4 bases and J lost 7, with 14 bases in between. This CDR3 has 14 residues. The germline V gene has CDR1 SNHLY and CDR2 FYNNEI. The CDR3 region is CASSVFTARQPQHF. The CDR3 region has the DNA TGTGCCAGCAGTGTGTTCACAGCTCGACAGCCCCAGCATTTT.

This chain links TRBV5-5 with TRBJ1-5; maybe TRBD1 (5 bases). The germline CDR1 and CDR2 sequences are SGHKS and YYEKEE (reference sequence). This CDR3 has 15 amino acids. Trimming stripped 4 bases from V and 0 bases from J, with 11 bases between. The CDR3 reads CASSLDTYSNQPQHF. The CDR3 DNA follows: TGTGCCAGCAGCCTGGACACGTATAGCAATCAGCCCCAGCATTTT.

The J gene is TRBJ2-7, the V gene TRBV11-2, with 8 bases matching TRBD2. With V trimmed by 7 bases and J by 5 bases, 13 bases remained unmatched. The CDR3 runs 15 residues. Germline V gene data show CDR1 as SGHAT and CDR2 as FQNNGV. The CDR3 here is CASNLPGGGKDEQYF. DNA for the CDR3: TGTGCCAGCAACCTCCCCGGGGGGGGTAAGGACGAGCAGTACTTC.

This chain links TRBV18 with TRBJ1-2; TRBD1 matches 8 bases. Looked up from germline, CDR1 is KGHSH and CDR2 is LQKENI. The length of the CDR3 is 16 residues. Unmatched junction bases numbered 10, after V lost 2 bases and J lost 5 bases. In DNA form, the CDR3 reads TGTGCCAGCTCACCAATGGGGACAGGCCTGGGATATGGCTACACCTTC. Protein: CASSPMGTGLGYGYTF.

The J gene is TRBJ1-6, the V gene TRBV30; D unresolved. V lost 0 bases and J lost 9, with 3 bases in between. The CDR3 consists of 11 residues. Germline V gene lookup returns CDR1 GTSNPN and CDR2 SVGIG (reference sequence). The CDR3 DNA sequence: TGTGCCTGGAGTGTTGTTTCACCCCTCCACTTT. Protein product: CAWSVVSPLHF.

This rearrangement joins TRBV5-1 to TRBJ2-7, with 9 bases lining up with TRBD1. The CDR3 length is 15 residues. The germline CDR1 and CDR2 sequences are SGHRS and YFSETQ. J lost 5 bases, V lost 0 bases, and 6 bases had no gene match. CDR3 in amino acids: CASSLGGTGYDEQYF. In DNA, the CDR3 is TGCGCCAGCAGCTTGGGCGGGACAGGGTACGACGAGCAGTACTTC.

The V and J genes are TRBV2 and TRBJ1-5; D unclear. This CDR3 contains 15 residues. Germline CDR1 reads SNHLY; CDR2 reads FYNNEI. V was clipped by 4 bases and J by 9 bases, with 19 bases between them. In DNA, the CDR3 is TGTGCCAGCAGTGTGAAAGGGAAGGCTTTTCTGCCCCAGCATTTT. This encodes CASSVKGKAFLPQHF. Looking up the rest from reference TRBV2 and TRBJ1-5 gives the full variable domain: EPEVTQTPSHQVTQMGQEVILRCVPISNHLYFYWYRQILGQKVEFLVSFYNNEISEKSEIFDDQFSVERPDGSNFTLKIRSTKLEDSAMYFCASSVKGKAFLPQHFGDGTRLSIL.

The chain employs TRBV5-1 and TRBJ2-7; D may be TRBD2 (6 bases). Looked up from germline, CDR1 is SGHRS and CDR2 is YFSETQ. The V gene lost 3 bases and the J gene lost 4 bases, with 11 bases spanning the gap. CDR3 length: 13 amino acids. The CDR3, as DNA: TGCGCCAGCAGCTCGGGACTTACATACGAGCAGTACTTC. Translated, it gives CASSSGLTYEQYF.

V is TRBV12-5 and J is TRBJ2-1, with 9 bases matching TRBD2. The V and J ends lost 0 bases and 6 bases, in that order; junction bases with no gene match: 15. Germline lookup yields CDR1 LGHNT and CDR2 FRNRAP. CDR3 length: 19 residues. CDR3 in amino acids: CASGLVQLAGVPRANEQFF. The CDR3 DNA sequence: TGTGCTAGTGGTTTGGTACAATTAGCGGGGGTACCCAGGGCCAATGAGCAGTTCTTC.

This chain links TRBV9 with TRBJ1-3; D not certain. CDR1 and CDR2 (germline): SGDLS, YYNGEE. The CDR3 consists of 15 residues. V lost 3 bases and J lost 0, with 10 bases in between. The CDR3 DNA reads as TGTGCCAGCAGCGCGGGATCTGGCTCTGGAAACACCATATATTTT. Protein product: CASSAGSGSGNTIYF. Combining the CDR3 with reference TRBV9 and TRBJ1-3 gives the whole variable domain DSGVTQTPKHLITATGQRVTLRCSPRSGDLSVYWYQQSLDQGLQFLIQYYNGEERAKGNILERFSAQQFPDLHSELNLSSLELGDSALYFCASSAGSGSGNTIYFGEGSWLTVV.

The rearrangement uses TRBV5-1 and TRBJ2-2; weak D call: TRBD2 (6 bases). The CDR3 contains 15 residues. Trimming took 2 bases from V and 4 from J, leaving 12 bases between them. Per germline, CDR1 SGHRS and CDR2 YFSETQ. The CDR3 DNA is TGCGCCAGCAGCTTAAGGAGCGGGTTCACCGGGGAGCTGTTTTTT. Translating it yields CASSLRSGFTGELFF.

This clone has a handful of counts. J is TRBJ1-2 and V is TRBV5-4; D not certain. The CDR3 is 14 amino acids. Germline assignment: CDR1 SGHNT and CDR2 YYREEE (reference sequence). With 1 base removed from V and 5 bases from J, the gap between germline ends came to 12 bases. CDR3 DNA: TGTGCCAGCAGCTTGCCCGGTCAAGGATATGGCTACACCTTC. Amino acids: CASSLPGQGYGYTF.

This clone was counted a single time. J is TRBJ2-7 and V is TRBV3-1 (or the pseudogene TRBV3-2), with D possibly being TRBD1 (6 bases). The CDR3 contains 16 residues. Trimming removed 3 bases from V and 4 bases from J, with 19 bases in between. In germline, CDR1 is LGHDT, CDR2 YNNKEL (reference sequence). In nucleotides, the CDR3 is TGTGCCAGCAGCCACCCCTCCCAGGGGTTTACGTACGAGCAGTACTTC. It yields the protein CASSHPSQGFTYEQYF.

The chain combines TRBV19 with TRBJ1-3; D not resolved. This CDR3 comprises 11 residues. Looked up from germline, CDR1 is LNHDA and CDR2 is SQIVND (reference sequence). In DNA form, the CDR3 reads TGTGGAGGGAGGTCTGGAAACACCATATATTTT. Its protein product is CGGRSGNTIYF. Variable domain in full (rest from reference TRBV19 and TRBJ1-3): DGGITQSPKYLFRKEGQNVTLSCEQNLNHDAMYWYRQDPGQGLRLIYYSQIVNDFQKGDIAEGYSVSREKKESFPLTVTSAQKNPTAFYLCGGRSGNTIYFGEGSWLTVV.